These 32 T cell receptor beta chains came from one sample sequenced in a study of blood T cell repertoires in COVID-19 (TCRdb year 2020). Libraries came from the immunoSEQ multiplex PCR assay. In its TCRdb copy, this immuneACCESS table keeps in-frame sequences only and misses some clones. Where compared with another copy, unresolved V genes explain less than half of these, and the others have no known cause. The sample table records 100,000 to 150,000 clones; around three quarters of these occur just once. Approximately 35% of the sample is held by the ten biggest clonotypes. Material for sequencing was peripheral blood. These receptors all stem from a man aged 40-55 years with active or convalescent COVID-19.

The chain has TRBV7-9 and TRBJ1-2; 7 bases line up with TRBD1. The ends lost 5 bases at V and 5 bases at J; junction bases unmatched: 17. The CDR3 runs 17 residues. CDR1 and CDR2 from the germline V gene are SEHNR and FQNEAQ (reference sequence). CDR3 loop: CASSIQDRPQAGYGYTF. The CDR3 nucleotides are TGTGCCAGCAGCATTCAGGACAGGCCACAGGCGGGTTATGGCTACACCTTC. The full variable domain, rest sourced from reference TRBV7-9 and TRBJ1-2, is DTGVSQNPRHKITKRGQNVTFRCDPISEHNRLYWYRQTLGQGPEFLTYFQNEAQLEKSRLLSDRFSAERPKGSFSTLEIQRTEQGDSAMYLCASSIQDRPQAGYGYTFGSGTRLTVV.

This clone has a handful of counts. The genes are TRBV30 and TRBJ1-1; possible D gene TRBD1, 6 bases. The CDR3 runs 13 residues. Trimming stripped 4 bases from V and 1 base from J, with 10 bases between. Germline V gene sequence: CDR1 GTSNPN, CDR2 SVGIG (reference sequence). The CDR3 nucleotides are TGTGCCTGGACTAGGACAGCGAACACTGAAGCTTTCTTT. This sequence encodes CAWTRTANTEAFF.

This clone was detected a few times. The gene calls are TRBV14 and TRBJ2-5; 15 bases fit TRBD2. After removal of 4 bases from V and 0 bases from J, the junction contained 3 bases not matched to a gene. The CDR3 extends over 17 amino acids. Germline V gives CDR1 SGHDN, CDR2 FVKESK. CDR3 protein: CASSLGTSGGYQETQYF. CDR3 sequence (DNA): TGTGCCAGCAGCCTCGGGACTAGCGGGGGGTACCAAGAGACCCAGTACTTC.

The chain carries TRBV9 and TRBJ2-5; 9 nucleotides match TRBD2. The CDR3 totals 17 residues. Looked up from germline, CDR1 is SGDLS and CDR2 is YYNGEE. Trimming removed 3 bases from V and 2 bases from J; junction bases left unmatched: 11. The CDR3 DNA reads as TGTGCCAGCAGCGCCCCGTTTTCCGCGGGAGGGCAAGAGACCCAGTACTTC. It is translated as CASSAPFSAGGQETQYF.

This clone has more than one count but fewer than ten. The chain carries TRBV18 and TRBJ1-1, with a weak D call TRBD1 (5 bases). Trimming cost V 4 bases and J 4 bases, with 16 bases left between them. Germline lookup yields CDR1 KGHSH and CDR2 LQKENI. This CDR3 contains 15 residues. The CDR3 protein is CASSLSRARSTEAFF. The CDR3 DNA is TGTGCCAGCTCACTCTCCAGGGCGAGATCCACTGAAGCTTTCTTT.

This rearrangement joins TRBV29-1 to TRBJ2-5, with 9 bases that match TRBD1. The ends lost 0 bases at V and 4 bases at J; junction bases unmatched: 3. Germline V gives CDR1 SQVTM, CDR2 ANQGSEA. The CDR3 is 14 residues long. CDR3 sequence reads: CSVEDGTGRETQYF. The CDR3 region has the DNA TGCAGCGTTGAAGATGGGACAGGGAGAGAGACCCAGTACTTC.

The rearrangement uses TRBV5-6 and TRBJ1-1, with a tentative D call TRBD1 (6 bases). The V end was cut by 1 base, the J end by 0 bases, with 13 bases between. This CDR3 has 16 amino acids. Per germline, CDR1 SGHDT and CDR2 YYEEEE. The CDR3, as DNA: TGTGCCAGCAGCTTGAGGCAGGGGAACATGAACACTGAAGCTTTCTTT. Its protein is CASSLRQGNMNTEAFF.

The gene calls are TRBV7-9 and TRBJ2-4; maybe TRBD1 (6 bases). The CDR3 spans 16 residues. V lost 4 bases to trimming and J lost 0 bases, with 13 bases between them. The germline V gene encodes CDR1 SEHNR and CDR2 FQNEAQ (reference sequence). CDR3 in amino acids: CASSYRDTLAKNIQYF. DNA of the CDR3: TGTGCCAGCAGCTACCGGGACACGCTAGCCAAAAACATTCAGTACTTC.

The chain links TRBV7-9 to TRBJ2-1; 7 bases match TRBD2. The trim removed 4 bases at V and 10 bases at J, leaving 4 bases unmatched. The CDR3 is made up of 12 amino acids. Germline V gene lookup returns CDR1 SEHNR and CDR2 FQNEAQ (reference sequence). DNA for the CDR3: TGTGCCAGCAGCTCCGCGGGAGACGAGCAGTTCTTC. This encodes CASSSAGDEQFF.

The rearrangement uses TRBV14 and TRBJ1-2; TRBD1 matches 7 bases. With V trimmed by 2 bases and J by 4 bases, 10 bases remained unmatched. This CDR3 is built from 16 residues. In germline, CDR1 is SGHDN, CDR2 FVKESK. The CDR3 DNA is TGTGCCAGCAGCCAAATACAGGGGACTCTCCTCTATGGCTACACCTTC. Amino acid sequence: CASSQIQGTLLYGYTF.

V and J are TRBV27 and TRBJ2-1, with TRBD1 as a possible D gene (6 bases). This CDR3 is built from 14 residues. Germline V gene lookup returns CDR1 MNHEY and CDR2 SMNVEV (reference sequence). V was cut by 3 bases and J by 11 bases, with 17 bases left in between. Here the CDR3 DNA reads TGTGCCAGCAGTTTTAACCGGGACACCAACCAGCAGTTCTTC. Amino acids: CASSFNRDTNQQFF.

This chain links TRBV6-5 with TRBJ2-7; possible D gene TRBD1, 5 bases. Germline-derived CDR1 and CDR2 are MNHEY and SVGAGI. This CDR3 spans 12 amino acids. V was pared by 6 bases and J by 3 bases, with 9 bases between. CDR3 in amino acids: CASRDNNYEQYF. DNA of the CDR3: TGTGCCAGCAGGGACAACAACTACGAGCAGTACTTC.

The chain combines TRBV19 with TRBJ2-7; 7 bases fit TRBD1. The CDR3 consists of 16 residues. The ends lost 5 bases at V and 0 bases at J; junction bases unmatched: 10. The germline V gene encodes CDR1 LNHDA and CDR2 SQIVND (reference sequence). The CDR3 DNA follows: TGTGCCAGTAGTGGCCTCCGGGACAGCCTCTCCTACGAGCAGTACTTC. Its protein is CASSGLRDSLSYEQYF.

The CDR3 sequence is CAWSVGAQGEPQHF. As DNA, the CDR3 is TGTGCCTGGAGTGTGGGGGCTCAGGGGGAGCCCCAGCATTTT. The chain recombines TRBV30 with TRBJ1-5; 7 nucleotides align to TRBD1. Germline V gene lookup returns CDR1 GTSNPN and CDR2 SVGIG (reference sequence). J lost 8 bases, V lost 0 bases, and 7 bases had no gene match. The CDR3 is 14 residues long.

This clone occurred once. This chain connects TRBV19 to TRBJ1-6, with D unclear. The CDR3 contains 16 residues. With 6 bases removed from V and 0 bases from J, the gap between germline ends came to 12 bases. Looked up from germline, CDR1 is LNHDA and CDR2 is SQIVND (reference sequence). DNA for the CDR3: TGTGCCAGTAGGCTCGGGAGGTCCTCCTATAATTCACCCCTCCACTTT. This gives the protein CASRLGRSSYNSPLHF.

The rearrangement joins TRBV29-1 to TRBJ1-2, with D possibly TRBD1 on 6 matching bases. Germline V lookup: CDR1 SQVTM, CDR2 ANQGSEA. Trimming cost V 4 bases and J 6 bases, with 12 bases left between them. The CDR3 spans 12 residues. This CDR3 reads CSVGKAGDGYTF. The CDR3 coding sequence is TGCAGCGTTGGCAAGGCAGGGGATGGCTACACCTTC.

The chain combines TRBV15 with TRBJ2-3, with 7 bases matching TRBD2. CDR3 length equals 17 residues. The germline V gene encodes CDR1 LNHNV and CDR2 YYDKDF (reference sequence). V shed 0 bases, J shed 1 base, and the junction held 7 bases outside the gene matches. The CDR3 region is CATSRDLTGGRTDTQYF. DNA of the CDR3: TGTGCCACCAGCAGAGATCTGACGGGGGGACGCACAGATACGCAGTATTTT. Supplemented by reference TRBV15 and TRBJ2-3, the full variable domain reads DAMVIQNPRYQVTQFGKPVTLSCSQTLNHNVMYWYQQKSSQAPKLLFHYYDKDFNNEADTPDNFQSRRPNTSFCFLDIRSPGLGDTAMYLCATSRDLTGGRTDTQYFGPGTRLTVL.

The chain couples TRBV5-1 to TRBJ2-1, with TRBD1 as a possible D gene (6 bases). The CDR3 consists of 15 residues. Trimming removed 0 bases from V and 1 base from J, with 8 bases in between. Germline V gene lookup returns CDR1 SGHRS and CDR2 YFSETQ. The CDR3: CASSLVQGSYNEQFF. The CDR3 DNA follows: TGCGCCAGCAGCTTGGTACAGGGATCCTACAATGAGCAGTTCTTC.

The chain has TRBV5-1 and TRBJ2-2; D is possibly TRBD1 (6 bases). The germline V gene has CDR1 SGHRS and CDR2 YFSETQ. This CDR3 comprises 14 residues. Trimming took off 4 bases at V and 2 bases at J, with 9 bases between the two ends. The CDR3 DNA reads TGCGCCAGCAGCCGGACAGTTAACACCGGGGAGCTGTTTTTT. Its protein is CASSRTVNTGELFF. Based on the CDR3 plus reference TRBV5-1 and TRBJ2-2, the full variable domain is KAGVTQTPRYLIKTRGQQVTLSCSPISGHRSVSWYQQTPGQGLQFLFEYFSETQRNKGNFPGRFSGRQFSNSRSEMNVSTLELGDSALYLCASSRTVNTGELFFGEGSRLTVL.

This CDR3 is CASSIGLAGGGEQYF. The CDR3 nucleotides are TGTGCCAGCAGTATCGGACTAGCGGGAGGGGGGGAGCAGTACTTC. The genes are TRBV7-9 and TRBJ2-7, with TRBD2 identical over 15 bases. Germline assignment: CDR1 SEHNR and CDR2 FQNEAQ (reference sequence). The junction had 7 bases not matched to a gene; V was cut back by 6 bases and J by 7 bases. The CDR3 contains 15 residues.

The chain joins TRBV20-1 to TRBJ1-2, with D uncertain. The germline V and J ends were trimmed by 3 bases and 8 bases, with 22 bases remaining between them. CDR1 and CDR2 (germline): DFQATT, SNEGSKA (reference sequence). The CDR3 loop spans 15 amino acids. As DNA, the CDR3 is TGCAGTGCTAGTTCCCCCTCGACTTCCCCAGTGGGCTACACCTTC. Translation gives CSASSPSTSPVGYTF.

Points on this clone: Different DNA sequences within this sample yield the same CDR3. The CDR3 nucleotides are TGCGCCAGCAGCCAAGATTTGACGGGGAACTATGGCTACACCTTC. Its protein product is CASSQDLTGNYGYTF. The chain has TRBV4-3 and TRBJ1-2; D remains ambiguous. The CDR3 is 15 residues long. V lost 0 bases and J 2 bases, leaving 10 bases between the germline ends. The germline V gene encodes CDR1 LGHNA and CDR2 YSLEER.

The CDR3, as DNA: TGTGCCAGCAGAGAACAGGCGAACACTGAAGCTTTCTTT. It codes for CASREQANTEAFF. The chain is built from TRBV14 and TRBJ1-1; a possible D gene is TRBD1 (5 bases). The V end lost 6 bases, the J end lost 1 base, and 9 bases lay between the germline ends. Germline-derived CDR1 and CDR2 are SGHDN and FVKESK. CDR3 length: 13 amino acids.

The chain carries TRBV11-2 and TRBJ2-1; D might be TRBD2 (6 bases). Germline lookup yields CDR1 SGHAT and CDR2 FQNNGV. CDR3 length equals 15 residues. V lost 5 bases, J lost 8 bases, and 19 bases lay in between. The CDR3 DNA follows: TGTGCCAGCAGCGAGCCCTGGACTCCGGGGGATGAGCAGTTCTTC. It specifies CASSEPWTPGDEQFF.

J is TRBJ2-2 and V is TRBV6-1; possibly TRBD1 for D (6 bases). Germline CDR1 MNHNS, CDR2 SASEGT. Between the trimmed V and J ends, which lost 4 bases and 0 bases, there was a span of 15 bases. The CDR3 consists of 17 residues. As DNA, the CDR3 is TGTGCCAGCAGTGGGGGCTTTGGGGGCGCGAACACCGGGGAGCTGTTTTTT. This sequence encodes CASSGGFGGANTGELFF.

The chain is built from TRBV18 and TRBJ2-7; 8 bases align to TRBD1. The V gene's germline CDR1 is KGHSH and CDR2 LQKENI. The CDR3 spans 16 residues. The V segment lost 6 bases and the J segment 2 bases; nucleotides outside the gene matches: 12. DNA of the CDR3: TGTGCCAGCTCGAACCAGGGCGGGACAGGAACCTACGAGCAGTACTTC. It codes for CASSNQGGTGTYEQYF.

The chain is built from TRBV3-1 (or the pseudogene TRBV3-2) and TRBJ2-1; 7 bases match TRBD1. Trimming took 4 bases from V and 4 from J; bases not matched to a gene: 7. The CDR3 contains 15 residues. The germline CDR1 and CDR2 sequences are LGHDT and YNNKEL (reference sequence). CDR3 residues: CASSRDRVRYNEQFF. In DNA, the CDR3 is TGTGCCAGCAGCCGCGACAGGGTACGATACAATGAGCAGTTCTTC.

This CDR3 reads CSVELRGDEQFF. The CDR3 nucleotides read TGCAGCGTTGAATTACGGGGAGATGAGCAGTTCTTC. This chain connects TRBV29-1 to TRBJ2-1; D is possibly TRBD2 (5 bases). The CDR3 sequence is 12 residues long. The ends were cut back, 2 bases at V and 8 bases at J, with 10 bases in the middle. The germline V gene encodes CDR1 SQVTM and CDR2 ANQGSEA.

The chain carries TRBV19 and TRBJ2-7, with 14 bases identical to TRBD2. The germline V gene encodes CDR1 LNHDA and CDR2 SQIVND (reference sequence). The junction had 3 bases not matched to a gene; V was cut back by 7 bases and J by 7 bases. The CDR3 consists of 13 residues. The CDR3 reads CASIGTSGREQYF. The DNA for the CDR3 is TGTGCCAGTATCGGGACTAGCGGGAGAGAGCAGTACTTC.

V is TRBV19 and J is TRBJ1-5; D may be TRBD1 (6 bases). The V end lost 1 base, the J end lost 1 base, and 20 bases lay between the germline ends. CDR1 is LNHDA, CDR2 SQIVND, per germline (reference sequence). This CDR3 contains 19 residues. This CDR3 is CASSIAKTGQGFSNQPQHF. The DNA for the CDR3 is TGTGCCAGTAGTATAGCCAAAACAGGGCAGGGGTTCAGCAATCAGCCCCAGCATTTT.

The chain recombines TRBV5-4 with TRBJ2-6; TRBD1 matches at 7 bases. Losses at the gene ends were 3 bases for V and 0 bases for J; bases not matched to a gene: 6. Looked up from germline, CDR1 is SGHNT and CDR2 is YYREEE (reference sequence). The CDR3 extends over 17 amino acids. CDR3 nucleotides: TGTGCCAGCAGCTACGGACAGGCCTCCTCTGGGGCCAACGTCCTGACTTTC. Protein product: CASSYGQASSGANVLTF.

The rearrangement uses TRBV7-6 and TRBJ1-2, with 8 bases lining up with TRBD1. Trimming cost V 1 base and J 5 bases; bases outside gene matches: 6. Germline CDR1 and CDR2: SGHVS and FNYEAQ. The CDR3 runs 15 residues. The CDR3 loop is CASSLGTGGRYGYTF. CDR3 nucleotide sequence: TGTGCCAGCAGCTTAGGCACAGGGGGTCGGTATGGCTACACCTTC.